One sample yielded the 7 T cell receptor beta chains listed below, sequenced in a study of T cells in Graves' hyperthyroidism and ophthalmopathy (dated by TCRdb to 2018 to 2020). Libraries were constructed by multiplex PCR. Sequencing relied on an Illumina HiSeq 2000. The TCR beta CDR3 regions were amplified from RNA transcripts. For the first round of RT-PCR on the TCR CDR3, the HTBI primer set was used together with the Qiagen OneStep RT-PCR kit. TCRdb cleaned the public reads at Q25 with fastp, built clones with MiXCR and kept in-frame beta chains. Here each entry gathers all rows of one CDR3 protein and keeps the most common genes and DNA. The sample contains 300,000 to 450,000 distinct CDR3 sequences, 14% to 15% of them found a single time. 32% of the sample comes from the top ten. Sample: blood. All receptors derive from a woman aged 25 to 39 with Graves' hyperthyroidism.

J is TRBJ2-3 and V is TRBV20-1, with a possible D match to TRBD2 (6 bases). The germline CDR1 and CDR2 sequences are DFQATT and SNEGSKA (reference sequence). V dropped 2 bases and J dropped 1 base, with 13 bases sitting between them. This CDR3 comprises 15 residues. The CDR3 nucleotides are TGCAGTGCTAGACGGGGGTCCGGCGGCACAGATACGCAGTATTTT. It is translated as CSARRGSGGTDTQYF.

There are many counts of this clonotype. Sequence at one end of the junction differs from germline and may be a read error. The J gene is TRBJ2-1, the V gene TRBV7-2, with D perhaps matching TRBD1 or TRBD2 (5 bases each). The CDR3 extends over 18 amino acids. Germline CDR1 is SGHTA and CDR2 is FQGNSA. CDR3 sequence: CASSLEGGGKGLYNEQFF. DNA for the CDR3: TGTGCCAGCAGTTTAGAGGGTGGGGGAAAGGGGCTATACAATGAGCAGTTCTTC.

This sequence joins TRBV6-1 and TRBJ2-3, with D possibly TRBD1 on 5 matching bases. Trimming removed 8 bases from V and 3 bases from J, with 12 bases in between. Per germline, CDR1 MNHNS and CDR2 SASEGT. The CDR3 covers 13 residues. In DNA form, the CDR3 reads TGTGCCAGCCGAGACACAGGAACAGATACGCAGTATTTT. It specifies CASRDTGTDTQYF.

Of note for this clonotype: Germline and junction disagree at one end, which may indicate a read error. V is TRBV7-9 and J is TRBJ2-1; 10 nucleotides line up with TRBD2. This CDR3 region has 17 residues. CDR1 and CDR2 (germline): SEHNR, FQNEAQ (reference sequence). The CDR3 DNA reads TGCGCCAGCAGCTTCCCCCTACTAGCGGGACTACACAATGAGCAGTTCTTC. The encoded protein is CASSFPLLAGLHNEQFF.

This sequence joins TRBV29-1 and TRBJ1-1, with 10 bases lining up with TRBD1. This CDR3 spans 10 amino acids. V lost 4 bases and J lost 11; bases outside the gene matches: 1. The V gene's germline CDR1 is SQVTM and CDR2 ANQGSEA. The CDR3, as DNA: TGCAGCGTTGGGGACAGGGGCGCTTTCTTT. Residues: CSVGDRGAFF.

The chain recombines TRBV5-4 with TRBJ2-5; 9 nucleotides agree with TRBD2. CDR1 is SGHNT, CDR2 YYREEE, per germline (reference sequence). Trimming took 4 bases from V and 1 from J; bases not matched to a gene: 8. The CDR3 has 16 residues. The CDR3 sequence: CASSLGPSGIQETQYF. DNA for the CDR3: TGTGCCAGCAGCCTGGGGCCTAGCGGGATCCAAGAGACCCAGTACTTC.

This clonotype occurred a few times. The chain uses TRBV6-1 and TRBJ1-1; maybe TRBD1 (5 bases). Per the germline V gene, CDR1 is MNHNS and CDR2 is SASEGT. Trimming shortened V by 6 bases and J by 4 bases, and 18 bases separated the two germline ends. The CDR3 has 15 residues. The CDR3, as DNA: TGTGCCAGCAGCCCCCTCGGGGGGGTTAGCACTGAAGCTTTCTTT. Protein sequence: CASSPLGGVSTEAFF.